The next 6 T cell receptor beta chains were all read from a single sample in a study of blood T cell repertoires in COVID-19. Using immunoSEQ multiplex PCR, the repertoire was profiled, and TCRdb retains in-frame clones only, with some absent. The sample carries roughly 57,000 clones, 60% to 80% recorded once. Sample: peripheral blood. These receptors were collected from a man in his sixties with acute or convalescent COVID-19.

This rearrangement joins TRBV11-2 to TRBJ2-5; 7 positions agree with TRBD1. The CDR3 loop spans 14 amino acids. The V segment lost 4 bases and the J segment 1 base; nucleotides outside the gene matches: 3. Germline CDR1 reads SGHAT; CDR2 reads FQNNGV. CDR3 protein: CASSSRQGQETQYF. DNA of the CDR3: TGTGCCAGCAGCTCCAGACAGGGCCAAGAGACCCAGTACTTC.

The chain couples TRBV2 to TRBJ2-1; TRBD2 matches 13 bases. V lost 7 bases and J lost 5; bases outside the gene matches: 8. Germline loops: CDR1 SNHLY, CDR2 FYNNEI. The CDR3 consists of 16 residues. The DNA of the CDR3 is TGTGCCAGCACTACTAGCGGGGGGGCGCTGAACAATGAGCAGTTCTTC. As protein: CASTTSGGALNNEQFF.

Regarding this clone: Other nucleotide sequences in the sample specify the same CDR3. This sequence joins TRBV5-1 and TRBJ1-1, with D unclear. V was clipped by 1 base and J by 3 bases, with 7 bases between them. The CDR3 is 13 residues long. The germline V gene encodes CDR1 SGHRS and CDR2 YFSETQ. CDR3 protein: CASSLKLDTEAFF. The DNA of the CDR3 is TGCGCCAGCAGCTTGAAGCTAGACACTGAAGCTTTCTTT.

V usage is TRBV21-1 and J usage is TRBJ1-2; the D call of TRBD1 is as the table states it, not checked on the DNA. TRBV21-1 is a documented pseudogene. This CDR3 comprises 15 residues. The CDR3 nucleotides read TGTGCCAGCAGCACCCGGGGACAGACCGACTATGGCTACACCTTC. Encoded protein: CASSTRGQTDYGYTF.

This chain joins TRBV7-9 and TRBJ1-5; D remains unclear. The length of the CDR3 is 13 residues. Trimming took off 4 bases at V and 3 bases at J, with 7 bases between the two ends. Germline V CDR1 and CDR2: SEHNR, FQNEAQ (reference sequence). The CDR3 DNA reads as TGTGCCAGCAGCTCCAGTGCCAATCAGCCCCAGCATTTT. Protein product: CASSSSANQPQHF.

This clone was found a few times. The CDR3 loop is CATSVRRDARETQYF. The CDR3 DNA follows: TGTGCCACCAGCGTTCGACGGGATGCAAGAGAGACCCAGTACTTC. The chain has TRBV15 and TRBJ2-5, with D possibly TRBD2 on 5 matching bases. V was clipped by 5 bases and J by 4 bases, with 17 bases between them. This CDR3 comprises 15 residues. The germline V gene encodes CDR1 LNHNV and CDR2 YYDKDF (reference sequence). Full variable domain (outside the CDR3, taken from reference TRBV15 and TRBJ2-5): DAMVIQNPRYQVTQFGKPVTLSCSQTLNHNVMYWYQQKSSQAPKLLFHYYDKDFNNEADTPDNFQSRRPNTSFCFLDIRSPGLGDTAMYLCATSVRRDARETQYFGPGTRLLVL.